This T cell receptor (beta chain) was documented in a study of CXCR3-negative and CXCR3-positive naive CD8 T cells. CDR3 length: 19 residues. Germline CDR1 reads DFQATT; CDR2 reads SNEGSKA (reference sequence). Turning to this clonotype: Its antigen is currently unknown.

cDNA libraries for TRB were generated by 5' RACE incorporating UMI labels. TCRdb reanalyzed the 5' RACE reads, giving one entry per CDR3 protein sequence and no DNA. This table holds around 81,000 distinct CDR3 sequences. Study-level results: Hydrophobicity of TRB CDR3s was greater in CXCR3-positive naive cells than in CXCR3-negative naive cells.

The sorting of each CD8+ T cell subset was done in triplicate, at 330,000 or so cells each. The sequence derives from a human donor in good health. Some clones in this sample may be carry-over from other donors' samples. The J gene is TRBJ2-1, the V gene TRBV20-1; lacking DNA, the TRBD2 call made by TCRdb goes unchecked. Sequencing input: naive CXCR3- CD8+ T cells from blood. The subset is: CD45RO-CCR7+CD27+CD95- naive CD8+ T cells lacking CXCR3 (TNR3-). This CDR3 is CSARIRTSGSLSFYNEQFF.